What follows describes a single T cell receptor beta chain. This specimen belongs to a study of blood T cell repertoires in COVID-19. Profiling relied on immunoSEQ multiplex PCR, and the TCRdb table lists in-frame clones only, not all of them. This table has a few hundred thousand clones, 90% appearing once. In terms of age and location, participants ranged from roughly 18 to 90 years and lived in about two dozen US areas. The TCR comes from a man aged 18 to 29 who had recovered from COVID-19. The material sequenced was PBMCs or T cells enriched from blood (not recorded which).

CDR3 sequence (DNA): TGTGCCAGCAGCCTACAGGAGAACACTGAAGCTTTCTTT. Its translation is CASSLQENTEAFF. The V gene is TRBV6-5, the J gene TRBJ1-1; D may be TRBD1 (5 bases). The ends were cut back, 6 bases at V and 1 base at J, with 9 bases in the middle. The germline V gene encodes CDR1 MNHEY and CDR2 SVGAGI. The CDR3 loop spans 13 amino acids.